The 31 T cell receptor beta chains given below trace back to one sample, sequenced in a study of T cell responses to AZD1222 COVID-19 vaccine. Measured with immunoSEQ multiplex PCR; TCRdb has only the in-frame clones, and not every one. This sample has over 65,000 clones, with 70% to 85% found just once. The material sequenced was peripheral blood, taken on day 0 of AZD1222 vaccination. The receptors derive from an adult in good health.

CDR3 loop: CASSVQLNTEAFF. CDR3 in DNA: TGTGCCAGCAGCGTCCAGTTGAACACTGAAGCTTTCTTT. This rearrangement joins TRBV4-2 to TRBJ1-1; D call uncertain. CDR3 size: 13 residues. The V gene lost 5 bases and the J gene lost 0 bases, with 7 bases spanning the gap. Germline V lookup: CDR1 LGHNA, CDR2 YNFKEQ.

In its sample, this clone was seen a few times. This chain joins TRBV27 and TRBJ2-7, with 11 bases fitting TRBD2. CDR1 MNHEY and CDR2 SMNVEV come from the germline V gene (reference sequence). Trimming removed 9 bases from V and 8 bases from J; junction bases left unmatched: 9. This CDR3 comprises 13 residues. The CDR3 here is CASLTLAGGKQYF. The DNA of the CDR3 is TGTGCCAGTTTAACGCTAGCGGGAGGAAAGCAGTACTTC.

The chain carries TRBV5-5 and TRBJ1-4, with D perhaps matching TRBD1 (5 bases). Germline V lookup: CDR1 SGHKS, CDR2 YYEKEE (reference sequence). Deletions cut 3 bases from V and 7 bases from J, with 16 bases between. This CDR3 comprises 15 residues. The CDR3 region has the DNA TGTGCCAGCAGCTGGCGGGGCGGGCTCAGTGAAAAACTGTTTTTT. This gives the protein CASSWRGGLSEKLFF.

In its sample, this clone was seen a few times. This chain links TRBV2 with TRBJ1-3; 11 bases align to TRBD1. The CDR3 covers 16 residues. The germline V gene encodes CDR1 SNHLY and CDR2 FYNNEI. V lost 4 bases, J lost 4 bases, and 6 bases stayed unmatched. The CDR3 coding sequence is TGTGCCAGCAGTGCCCGGACAGGGGGCGACGGAAACACCATATATTTT. As protein: CASSARTGGDGNTIYF.

In regard to this clone: This specimen includes other DNA sequences encoding the same CDR3. In DNA form, the CDR3 reads TGTGCCAGTAGTATAGGACAGGGTGCAGATACGCAGTATTTT. Translation gives CASSIGQGADTQYF. This chain joins TRBV19 and TRBJ2-3, with 7 bases that match TRBD1. The CDR3 extends over 14 amino acids. Germline V gene lookup returns CDR1 LNHDA and CDR2 SQIVND (reference sequence). Trimming cost V 1 base and J 4 bases; bases outside gene matches: 2.

The gene calls are TRBV9 and TRBJ2-2; tentative D call: TRBD2 (6 bases). The CDR3 totals 16 residues. Germline CDR1 SGDLS, CDR2 YYNGEE. Between the trimmed V and J ends, which lost 2 bases and 5 bases, there was a span of 16 bases. The CDR3 here is CASSVFGTAGTGELFF. The DNA for the CDR3 is TGTGCCAGCAGCGTGTTTGGGACTGCTGGTACCGGGGAGCTGTTTTTT.

This clone was detected a few times. The chain combines TRBV5-6 with TRBJ2-4, with 10 bases identical to TRBD2. Trimming removed 8 bases from V and 1 base from J; junction bases left unmatched: 18. The CDR3 runs to 19 residues. Germline CDR1 and CDR2: SGHDT and YYEEEE. CDR3 in DNA: TGTGCCAGTTCCCTGGCGGCTAGCGGGAGTGGGGGCGCCAAAAACATTCAGTACTTC. Translation gives CASSLAASGSGGAKNIQYF. The variable domain in full, completed from reference TRBV5-6 and TRBJ2-4, reads DAGVTQSPTHLIKTRGQQVTLRCSPKSGHDTVSWYQQALGQGPQFIFQYYEEEERQRGNFPDRFSGHQFPNYSSELNVNALLLGDSALYLCASSLAASGSGGAKNIQYFGAGTRLSVL.

The rearrangement links TRBV7-6 to TRBJ2-1, with 8 bases identical to TRBD1. The germline V gene has CDR1 SGHVS and CDR2 FNYEAQ. CDR3 size: 16 residues. Trimming removed 4 bases from V and 4 bases from J; junction bases left unmatched: 9. This CDR3 reads CASSSRDRLPYNEQFF. The DNA of the CDR3 is TGTGCCAGCAGCTCTCGGGACAGGTTACCGTACAATGAGCAGTTCTTC. The variable domain in full, with the rest retrieved from reference TRBV7-6 and TRBJ2-1, is GAGVSQSPRYKVTKRGQDVALRCDPISGHVSLYWYRQALGQGPEFLTYFNYEAQQDKSGLPNDRFSAERPEGSISTLTIQRTEQRDSAMYRCASSSRDRLPYNEQFFGPGTRLTVL.

V is TRBV5-6 and J is TRBJ1-3; no clear D. Germline CDR1 and CDR2: SGHDT and YYEEEE. There are 12 residues in the CDR3. The V end lost 4 bases, the J end lost 4 bases, and 6 bases lay between the germline ends. CDR3 coding DNA: TGTGCCAGCAGCAGGGCCGGAAACACCATATATTTT. Protein sequence: CASSRAGNTIYF.

The chain combines TRBV7-9 with TRBJ2-3; TRBD2 matches 10 bases. V lost 5 bases to trimming and J lost 2 bases; unmatched junction nucleotides: 16. The CDR3 loop spans 19 amino acids. CDR1 is SEHNR, CDR2 FQNEAQ, per germline (reference sequence). Written as DNA, the CDR3 is TGTGCCAGCAGCCGCGGGGAGTCTAGCGGGAGTTTCAACACAGATACGCAGTATTTT. This translates into CASSRGESSGSFNTDTQYF.

The chain links TRBV18 to TRBJ1-1; D not resolved. The CDR3 length is 14 residues. Trimming removed 5 bases at V and 6 bases at J, with 16 bases between. CDR1 and CDR2 from the germline V gene are KGHSH and LQKENI. This CDR3 is CASSTISEEAEAFF. Here the CDR3 DNA reads TGTGCCAGCTCAACCATTTCCGAGGAGGCTGAAGCTTTCTTT.

This chain connects TRBV30 to TRBJ1-2; TRBD1 might be the D (5 bases). Germline V gives CDR1 GTSNPN, CDR2 SVGIG (reference sequence). The CDR3 is 15 residues long. The V and J ends lost 0 bases and 5 bases respectively, with 16 bases between them. The DNA of the CDR3 is TGTGCCTGGAGTGTTGGGGCAGGGAAGGCTTATGGCTACACCTTC. This encodes CAWSVGAGKAYGYTF.

V gene TRBV6-6 combines with J gene TRBJ1-2; D gene ambiguous. The CDR3 is 15 residues long. V lost 0 bases and J lost 0, with 8 bases in between. CDR1 MNHNY and CDR2 SVGAGI come from the germline V gene (reference sequence). The CDR3 DNA reads as TGTGCCAGCAGTTACTCGAGCGTGACTAACTATGGCTACACCTTC. Protein product: CASSYSSVTNYGYTF.

The chain employs TRBV15 and TRBJ2-2; the D gene is possibly TRBD1 (5 bases). The CDR3 is 16 amino acids. Per the germline V gene, CDR1 is LNHNV and CDR2 is YYDKDF (reference sequence). The V end lost 1 base, the J end lost 6 bases, and 15 bases lay between the germline ends. The CDR3 sequence is CATSRAPVGAAGELFF. The CDR3 DNA reads TGTGCCACCAGCAGAGCGCCGGTAGGGGCGGCCGGGGAGCTGTTTTTT.

The V gene is TRBV3-1 (or the pseudogene TRBV3-2), the J gene TRBJ1-4, with 7 bases identical to TRBD1. J was trimmed by 4 bases and V by 5 bases; bases with no gene match: 7. The CDR3 has 15 residues. The V gene's germline CDR1 is LGHDT and CDR2 YNNKEL (reference sequence). CDR3 nucleotide sequence: TGTGCCAGCAGCGTGCGGGACAGAAGTAATGAAAAACTGTTTTTT. Protein: CASSVRDRSNEKLFF.

DNA of the CDR3: TGTGCCAGCAGCTCAAGCTCTGGGGCCAACGTCCTGACTTTC. Its protein is CASSSSSGANVLTF. V and J are TRBV7-2 and TRBJ2-6; D is uncertain. V was clipped by 4 bases and J by 0 bases, with 4 bases between them. The CDR3 is 14 residues long. The germline gives CDR1 SGHTA, CDR2 FQGNSA. Using reference TRBV7-2 and TRBJ2-6 for the parts outside the CDR3, the full variable domain is GAGVSQSPSNKVTEKGKDVELRCDPISGHTALYWYRQSLGQGLEFLIYFQGNSAPDKSGLPSDRFSAERTGGSVSTLTIQRTQQEDSAVYLCASSSSSGANVLTFGAGSRLTVL.

The V call is TRBV7-8, the J call TRBJ2-7; no firm D call. This CDR3 comprises 14 residues. The V and J ends lost 6 bases and 1 base respectively, with 13 bases between them. Germline assignment: CDR1 SGHVS and CDR2 FQNEAQ. This CDR3 reads CASSQPSASYEQYF. The CDR3, as DNA: TGTGCCAGCAGTCAGCCGAGCGCATCCTACGAGCAGTACTTC.

The rearrangement links TRBV18 to TRBJ1-2, with 8 nucleotides matching TRBD1. Germline CDR1 is KGHSH and CDR2 is LQKENI. Trimming cost V 6 bases and J 5 bases; bases outside gene matches: 11. The CDR3 runs to 15 residues. The CDR3 here is CASSTRTGTNYGYTF. The CDR3 bases are TGTGCCAGCTCCACGCGGACAGGGACAAATTATGGCTACACCTTC.

The J gene is TRBJ1-2, the V gene TRBV5-1, with TRBD1 identical over 9 bases. Trimming took 0 bases from V and 6 from J; bases not matched to a gene: 9. The germline V gene encodes CDR1 SGHRS and CDR2 YFSETQ. The CDR3 loop spans 16 amino acids. CDR3 protein: CASSLAPGQGINGYTF. The CDR3, as DNA: TGCGCCAGCAGCTTGGCGCCGGGACAGGGAATCAATGGCTACACCTTC.

The gene calls are TRBV14 and TRBJ1-1; TRBD1 might be the D (6 bases). V dropped 2 bases and J dropped 3 bases, with 7 bases sitting between them. The CDR3 is 13 residues long. Per the germline V gene, CDR1 is SGHDN and CDR2 is FVKESK. The CDR3 reads CASSQHRDTEAFF. Written as DNA, the CDR3 is TGTGCCAGCAGCCAACACAGGGACACTGAAGCTTTCTTT. The variable domain in full, completed from reference TRBV14 and TRBJ1-1, reads EAGVTQFPSHSVIEKGQTVTLRCDPISGHDNLYWYRRVMGKEIKFLLHFVKESKQDESGMPNNRFLAERTGGTYSTLKVQPAELEDSGVYFCASSQHRDTEAFFGQGTRLTVV.

The chain carries TRBV29-1 and TRBJ2-3, with 8 positions matching TRBD1. Per germline, CDR1 SQVTM and CDR2 ANQGSEA. The CDR3 length is 18 residues. V lost 6 bases and J lost 1; bases outside the gene matches: 18. The CDR3: CSVPRGDRTRGGTDTQYF. The CDR3 DNA reads TGCAGCGTCCCCAGGGGGGACAGGACCCGGGGTGGCACAGATACGCAGTATTTT.

The rearrangement uses TRBV5-1 and TRBJ1-4, with 9 bases that match TRBD1. With 0 bases clipped from V and 8 bases from J, the junction kept 5 bases outside the gene matches. The CDR3 length is 15 residues. Per germline, CDR1 SGHRS and CDR2 YFSETQ. CDR3 nucleotides: TGCGCCAGCAGCTTGGCGGGACAGGGAGGAGAAAAACTGTTTTTT. The encoded protein is CASSLAGQGGEKLFF.

The rearrangement links TRBV28 to TRBJ2-5; D is perhaps TRBD2 (5 bases). The CDR3 totals 14 residues. Looked up from germline, CDR1 is MDHEN and CDR2 is SYDVKM. V was trimmed by 6 bases and J by 5 bases, leaving 16 bases between them. The CDR3 reads CASSPGGLWETQYF. In nucleotides, the CDR3 is TGTGCCAGCAGCCCCGGCGGGCTATGGGAGACCCAGTACTTC. Supplemented by reference TRBV28 and TRBJ2-5, the full variable domain reads DVKVTQSSRYLVKRTGEKVFLECVQDMDHENMFWYRQDPGLGLRLIYFSYDVKMKEKGDIPEGYSVSREKKERFSLILESASTNQTSMYLCASSPGGLWETQYFGPGTRLLVL.

The J gene is TRBJ2-2, the V gene TRBV2; D possibly corresponds to TRBD1 (6 bases). Germline loops: CDR1 SNHLY, CDR2 FYNNEI. V was clipped by 5 bases and J by 5 bases, with 12 bases between them. This CDR3 has 14 amino acids. The CDR3 spells CASSTGMGTGELFF. In nucleotides, the CDR3 is TGTGCCAGCAGTACAGGGATGGGAACCGGGGAGCTGTTTTTT.

This chain uses TRBV29-1 with TRBJ1-2, with 7 bases that match TRBD1. CDR1 is SQVTM and CDR2 is ANQGSEA in the germline V gene. Trimming took 6 bases from V and 8 from J; bases not matched to a gene: 15. The CDR3 runs 14 residues. CDR3 region: CSVERTGTSRGYTF. The DNA of the CDR3 is TGCAGCGTCGAGAGGACAGGTACATCGAGGGGCTACACCTTC.

The chain carries TRBV11-2 and TRBJ2-1; 10 bases line up with TRBD2. In germline, CDR1 is SGHAT, CDR2 FQNNGV. Losses at the gene ends were 3 bases for V and 5 bases for J; bases not matched to a gene: 4. CDR3 length: 15 amino acids. The DNA for the CDR3 is TGTGCCAGCAGCTTTGGACTAGCGGAAAACAATGAGCAGTTCTTC. Its protein is CASSFGLAENNEQFF.

This clone was observed a handful of times. The rearrangement uses TRBV27 and TRBJ2-1; 8 positions match TRBD1. The CDR3 has 13 amino acids. Germline V CDR1 and CDR2: MNHEY, SMNVEV (reference sequence). V gave up 7 bases and J gave up 6 bases; unmatched junction bases: 5. CDR3 residues: CASKRTGFNEQFF. CDR3 bases: TGTGCCAGCAAGAGGACAGGGTTCAATGAGCAGTTCTTC.

The J gene is TRBJ1-1, the V gene TRBV19; TRBD1 might be the D (5 bases). The CDR3 consists of 15 residues. Germline CDR1 LNHDA, CDR2 SQIVND (reference sequence). Trimming shortened V by 2 bases and J by 6 bases, and 16 bases separated the two germline ends. This chain's CDR3 is CASSIYPGRVAEAFF. The DNA for the CDR3 is TGTGCCAGTAGTATATATCCCGGCAGGGTGGCTGAAGCTTTCTTT.

J is TRBJ2-7 and V is TRBV29-1; 14 bases agree with TRBD2. The CDR3 totals 17 residues. CDR1 is SQVTM and CDR2 is ANQGSEA in the germline V gene. J was trimmed by 4 bases and V by 2 bases; bases with no gene match: 10. Here the CDR3 DNA reads TGCAGCGTTGAAAGACTAGCGGGAGGGCTTTCGGTTTACGAGCAGTACTTC. Amino acid sequence: CSVERLAGGLSVYEQYF.

Here the CDR3 DNA reads TGTGCCAGCAGTTTAAGGACCAATGAGCAGTTCTTC. Protein sequence: CASSLRTNEQFF. This chain connects TRBV12-3 or TRBV12-4 to TRBJ2-1; no reliable D call. The V gene lost 2 bases and the J gene lost 6 bases, with 5 bases spanning the gap. This CDR3 spans 12 amino acids.

The chain carries TRBV6-5 and TRBJ1-2; D perhaps matches TRBD1 (6 bases). The CDR3 covers 13 residues. CDR1 is MNHEY, CDR2 SVGAGI, per germline. V was shortened by 6 bases and J by 3 bases, with 11 bases between the two germline ends. CDR3 sequence: CASRGGGDYGYTF. DNA for the CDR3: TGTGCCAGCAGGGGAGGGGGTGACTATGGCTACACCTTC.